The next 16 T cell receptor beta chains were all read from a single sample in a study of blood T cells in healthy people across ages (dated by TCRdb to the mid-2010s). Library preparation used 5' RACE. Sequencing was performed on an Illumina HiSeq 2500. The second PCR ran for about 6 to 11 cycles and used a J-beta primer mix along with a sample-barcoded 5' primer. The public sequencing data were trimmed at Q25 with fastp and processed into clonotypes with MiXCR by TCRdb, which kept only in-frame beta chains. Rows are unified per CDR3 protein, each entry keeping the most common DNA and genes. This sample lists hundreds of thousands of distinct CDR3 sequences; about half were detected once. The ten biggest clones cover about a third of the sample. Sequencing used blood. The receptors were sampled from an older woman in good health.

In its sample, this clonotype was seen a few times. V is TRBV27 and J is TRBJ2-1; 8 nucleotides match TRBD1. The CDR3 loop spans 15 amino acids. The germline CDR1 and CDR2 sequences are MNHEY and SMNVEV (reference sequence). V was pared by 8 bases and J by 9 bases, with 15 bases of the junction left unmatched. Here the CDR3 DNA reads TGTGCCAGCGGTAGGACAGGGTACCTGGACAGTGAGCAGTTCTTC. Encoded protein: CASGRTGYLDSEQFF.

This clonotype has a single count. The V gene is TRBV5-1, the J gene TRBJ2-1; 8 bases align to TRBD1. This CDR3 contains 13 residues. With 8 bases clipped from V and 12 bases from J, the junction kept 13 bases outside the gene matches. The V gene's germline CDR1 is SGHRS and CDR2 YFSETQ. The CDR3 nucleotides read TGCGCCAGTAGCCGGGAACCTACAGGGGGGCAGTTCTTC. This translates into CASSREPTGGQFF.

This sequence joins TRBV29-1 and TRBJ2-3, with 8 bases matching TRBD1. The V and J ends lost 6 bases and 3 bases, in that order; junction bases with no gene match: 5. Germline V gene lookup returns CDR1 SQVTM and CDR2 ANQGSEA. This CDR3 is built from 13 residues. The CDR3 sequence is CSVRQGNTDTQYF. The CDR3 DNA follows: TGCAGCGTGAGACAGGGGAATACAGATACGCAGTATTTT.

J is TRBJ1-1 and V is TRBV6-1; tentatively, D is TRBD1 (5 bases). V lost 0 bases, J lost 1 base, and 12 bases lay in between. Germline CDR1 and CDR2: MNHNS and SASEGT. The CDR3 sequence is 16 residues long. CDR3 in amino acids: CASSEARGGQNTEAFF. CDR3 coding DNA: TGTGCCAGCAGTGAAGCGCGGGGAGGACAGAACACTGAAGCTTTCTTT.

A few counts support this clonotype. V usage is TRBV7-2 and J usage is TRBJ1-1; D call uncertain. The CDR3 loop spans 13 amino acids. The V and J ends lost 3 bases and 0 bases respectively, with 5 bases between them. Germline V gene data show CDR1 as SGHTA and CDR2 as FQGNSA. The CDR3 sequence: CASSFTVNTEAFF. CDR3 bases: TGTGCCAGCAGCTTTACGGTGAACACTGAAGCTTTCTTT. The complete variable domain, with remaining parts taken from reference TRBV7-2 and TRBJ1-1, reads GAGVSQSPSNKVTEKGKDVELRCDPISGHTALYWYRQSLGQGLEFLIYFQGNSAPDKSGLPSDRFSAERTGGSVSTLTIQRTQQEDSAVYLCASSFTVNTEAFFGQGTRLTVV.

This clonotype was found many times. J is TRBJ1-2 and V is TRBV27; TRBD1 matches at 8 bases. The germline V gene encodes CDR1 MNHEY and CDR2 SMNVEV (reference sequence). CDR3 length equals 13 residues. The V segment lost 5 bases and the J segment 4 bases; nucleotides outside the gene matches: 3. CDR3 protein: CASSPGTGYGYTF. CDR3 DNA: TGTGCCAGCAGTCCGGGGACAGGCTATGGCTACACCTTC.

V is TRBV29-1 and J is TRBJ2-7; TRBD1 agrees at 12 bases. This CDR3 spans 13 amino acids. Germline CDR1 SQVTM, CDR2 ANQGSEA. Unmatched junction bases numbered 6, after V lost 7 bases and J lost 5 bases. The CDR3 DNA is TGCAGCGGTACGGGACAGGGGGCCCACGAGCAGTACTTC. Translation: CSGTGQGAHEQYF.

V gene TRBV9 combines with J gene TRBJ2-2; no clear D gene. This CDR3 spans 14 amino acids. The ends were cut back, 1 base at V and 6 bases at J, with 10 bases in the middle. Germline V CDR1 and CDR2: SGDLS, YYNGEE. In DNA form, the CDR3 reads TGTGCCAGCAGCGTAAGGGCTAGGCCCGGGGAGCTGTTTTTT. It translates to CASSVRARPGELFF.

This clonotype occurred a few times. The chain combines TRBV7-9 with TRBJ2-5; possible D gene TRBD1, 5 bases. In germline, CDR1 is SEHNR, CDR2 FQNEAQ (reference sequence). The length of the CDR3 is 14 residues. V gave up 2 bases and J gave up 11 bases, with 18 bases separating them. This CDR3 reads CASSLTGVPTEQYF. DNA of the CDR3: TGTGCCAGCAGCTTAACAGGAGTCCCTACGGAGCAGTACTTC.

This clonotype was found a few times. The chain recombines TRBV15 with TRBJ2-1, with TRBD2 matching 12 bases. The ends lost 5 bases at V and 1 base at J; junction bases unmatched: 3. CDR3 length: 16 amino acids. CDR1 is LNHNV and CDR2 is YYDKDF in the germline V gene (reference sequence). CDR3 bases: TGTGCCACCAGCGGGCTAGCGGGAGGGTCCTACAATGAGCAGTTCTTC. It encodes CATSGLAGGSYNEQFF.

The chain employs TRBV9 and TRBJ2-1; perhaps TRBD2 as D (6 bases). This CDR3 has 14 residues. Germline V gene lookup returns CDR1 SGDLS and CDR2 YYNGEE. V gave up 2 bases and J gave up 3 bases, with 9 bases separating them. CDR3 region: CASSVRDGYNEQFF. DNA of the CDR3: TGTGCCAGCAGCGTGCGGGACGGCTACAATGAGCAGTTCTTC. Variable domain in full (rest from reference TRBV9 and TRBJ2-1): DSGVTQTPKHLITATGQRVTLRCSPRSGDLSVYWYQQSLDQGLQFLIQYYNGEERAKGNILERFSAQQFPDLHSELNLSSLELGDSALYFCASSVRDGYNEQFFGPGTRLTVL.

This clonotype showed up just a few times. The rearrangement uses TRBV20-1 and TRBJ1-1; D is ambiguous. Germline V gene lookup returns CDR1 DFQATT and CDR2 SNEGSKA (reference sequence). Trimming took off 4 bases at V and 0 bases at J, with 12 bases between the two ends. This CDR3 is 14 amino acids long. The CDR3 sequence: CSANYQTVNTEAFF. In DNA form, the CDR3 reads TGCAGTGCTAACTACCAGACGGTGAACACTGAAGCTTTCTTT.

The V call is TRBV27, the J call TRBJ2-5; D is ambiguous. Germline V CDR1 and CDR2: MNHEY, SMNVEV (reference sequence). CDR3 length equals 13 residues. The V and J ends lost 4 bases and 11 bases respectively, with 17 bases between them. The CDR3 here is CASSCWGRGEQYF. CDR3 coding DNA: TGTGCCAGCAGTTGTTGGGGAAGAGGTGAGCAGTACTTC.

This chain links TRBV30 with TRBJ1-3; D remains ambiguous. CDR1 and CDR2 (germline): GTSNPN, SVGIG (reference sequence). Trimming cost V 5 bases and J 1 base, with 12 bases left between them. The CDR3 runs to 14 residues. The CDR3 DNA reads TGTGCCTGGTCCCAGACCGGTTCTGGAAACACCATATATTTT. Its protein is CAWSQTGSGNTIYF.

This clonotype was picked up a small number of times. The genes are TRBV19 and TRBJ1-6; no firm D call. Germline-derived CDR1 and CDR2 are LNHDA and SQIVND (reference sequence). The V and J ends lost 6 bases and 8 bases respectively, with 11 bases between them. This CDR3 region has 13 residues. DNA of the CDR3: TGTGCCAGTAGAGATCTAATTGATTCACCCCTCCACTTT. Protein sequence: CASRDLIDSPLHF.

The chain employs TRBV27 and TRBJ2-3; 10 bases align to TRBD2. The V segment lost 5 bases and the J segment 6 bases; nucleotides outside the gene matches: 11. There are 16 residues in the CDR3. CDR1 and CDR2 from the germline V gene are MNHEY and SMNVEV (reference sequence). The CDR3 sequence: CASSPLAGVRGDTQYF. The CDR3 nucleotides read TGTGCCAGCAGTCCCCTAGCGGGAGTACGGGGGGATACGCAGTATTTT.